A single sample gave rise to the 32 T cell receptor beta chains below, sequenced in a study of response to subunit inactivated influenza vaccine. Using its own MiXCR run on the RT-PCR reads, TCRdb lists one record per CDR3 protein. The sample records 630,000 or so distinct CDR3 sequences, about a sixth being singletons. The specimen comprised PBMCs from blood, sampled approximately 13 days after vaccination. The receptors were gathered from a man aged 45-60 years who received an inactivated influenza vaccine.

This chain connects TRBV29-1 to TRBJ2-2, with D hard to call. This CDR3 spans 14 amino acids. Germline CDR1 and CDR2: SQVTM and ANQGSEA. Trimming removed 3 bases from V and 1 base from J, with 9 bases in between. For the CDR3, the DNA is TGCAGCGTTGACTTAACAGTGAACACCGGGGAGCTGTTTTTT. The encoded protein is CSVDLTVNTGELFF.

This clonotype was picked up a small number of times. The chain couples TRBV5-1 to TRBJ2-3; 8 bases line up with TRBD2. Germline V gene sequence: CDR1 SGHRS, CDR2 YFSETQ. V gave up 3 bases and J gave up 5 bases; unmatched junction bases: 5. The CDR3 totals 14 residues. The CDR3 DNA is TGCGCCAGCAGCTATAGCGGGGCGGGAGATACGCAGTATTTT. Its protein is CASSYSGAGDTQYF.

This rearrangement joins TRBV20-1 to TRBJ1-2, with TRBD1 matching 7 bases. Trimming took 1 base from V and 0 from J; bases not matched to a gene: 5. The CDR3 runs to 15 residues. In germline, CDR1 is DFQATT, CDR2 SNEGSKA (reference sequence). The CDR3 DNA reads TGCAGTGCTAGAGGACAGGGAGGATCTAACTATGGCTACACCTTC. Its protein is CSARGQGGSNYGYTF.

Worth noting for this clonotype: A read error may account for a junction end that differs from germline. The rearrangement uses TRBV12-3 or TRBV12-4 and TRBJ2-1; 11 nucleotides match TRBD2. There are 19 residues in the CDR3. This chain's CDR3 is CASSLANSGRASSYNEHFF. The CDR3 nucleotides are TGTGCCAGCAGTTTAGCAAATAGCGGGAGGGCAAGCTCCTACAATGAGCATTTCTTC.

This clonotype has more than one count but fewer than ten. This chain connects TRBV20-1 to TRBJ1-5; a possible D gene is TRBD1 (5 bases). In germline, CDR1 is DFQATT, CDR2 SNEGSKA (reference sequence). The CDR3 loop spans 14 amino acids. V was clipped by 6 bases and J by 0 bases, with 12 bases between them. Written as DNA, the CDR3 is TGCAGTGCACCCCAGGGAACTAGCAATCAGCCCCAGCATTTT. This sequence encodes CSAPQGTSNQPQHF.

J is TRBJ2-3 and V is TRBV19; TRBD2 aligns across 8 bases. Germline CDR1 is LNHDA and CDR2 is SQIVND (reference sequence). With V trimmed by 0 bases and J by 3 bases, 5 bases remained unmatched. The CDR3 has 16 residues. The CDR3 is CASSIDLSGRTDTQYF. CDR3 nucleotide sequence: TGTGCCAGTAGTATAGACTTGAGCGGGAGAACAGATACGCAGTATTTT.

The chain links TRBV7-3 to TRBJ2-2; D perhaps matches TRBD1 (6 bases). V was trimmed by 2 bases and J by 6 bases, leaving 25 bases between them. Germline V CDR1 and CDR2: SGHTA, FQGTGA. The CDR3 has 19 residues. CDR3 protein: CASSLYSGLTGNSAGELFF. In DNA form, the CDR3 reads TGTGCCAGCAGCTTATATTCGGGATTAACAGGGAATAGTGCCGGGGAGCTGTTTTTT.

This clonotype was seen a few times. The chain recombines TRBV7-9 with TRBJ2-7; D is undetermined. Per the germline V gene, CDR1 is SEHNR and CDR2 is FQNEAQ (reference sequence). The CDR3 loop spans 12 amino acids. V lost 1 base to trimming and J lost 7 bases, with 8 bases between them. CDR3 nucleotide sequence: TGTGCCAGCAGCTTAGTCCTAAGGGAGCAGTACTTC. Protein sequence: CASSLVLREQYF.

The V and J genes are TRBV6-2 or TRBV6-3 and TRBJ1-5, with TRBD1 matching over 7 bases. The CDR3 loop spans 14 amino acids. CDR1 and CDR2 from the germline V gene are MNHEY and SVGEGT. The V gene end was trimmed by 6 bases and the J gene end by 5 bases; junction bases not matched to a gene: 7. CDR3 DNA sequence: TGTGCCAGCAGATTCGACAGGGACCATCAGCCCCAGCATTTT. This codes for CASRFDRDHQPQHF.

This clonotype was seen a handful of times. V usage is TRBV7-2 and J usage is TRBJ1-2; D not certain. Looked up from germline, CDR1 is SGHTA and CDR2 is FQGNSA. The V and J ends lost 1 base and 8 bases respectively, with 14 bases between them. The CDR3 spans 14 residues. CDR3: CASSLVGSFGGYTF. The CDR3 nucleotides are TGTGCCAGCAGCTTAGTAGGCAGCTTTGGAGGCTACACCTTC.

This clonotype was observed a handful of times. This chain links TRBV7-9 with TRBJ2-3; 10 bases agree with TRBD1. The CDR3 totals 16 residues. Germline CDR1 is SEHNR and CDR2 is FQNEAQ (reference sequence). V shed 3 bases and J 2 bases; nucleotides not matched to a gene: 5. This CDR3 reads CASSFGGTGVTDTQYF. In DNA form, the CDR3 reads TGTGCCAGCAGCTTCGGAGGGACAGGGGTCACAGATACGCAGTATTTT.

This clonotype was observed a few times. The genes are TRBV11-2 and TRBJ1-1; TRBD1 aligns across 8 bases. Germline CDR1 reads SGHAT; CDR2 reads FQNNGV. The CDR3 consists of 17 residues. Trimming took 5 bases from V and 4 from J; bases not matched to a gene: 15. The CDR3 protein is CASSPGQGSLEGTEAFF. CDR3 nucleotides: TGTGCCAGCAGCCCCGGACAGGGAAGTTTAGAGGGCACTGAAGCTTTCTTT.

Only a few counts were recorded for this clonotype. CDR3 sequence (DNA): TGCAGCGTCTCCCGGTGGGAACAGGTCGGCTATGGCTACACCTTC. It codes for CSVSRWEQVGYGYTF. V usage is TRBV29-1 and J usage is TRBJ1-2; the D gene is possibly TRBD1 (5 bases). V was cut by 6 bases and J by 4 bases, with 21 bases left in between. CDR1 is SQVTM, CDR2 ANQGSEA, per germline. The CDR3 has 15 residues.

CDR3 bases: TGTGCCAGCAGCGTAGTAGGGCCTTGGTACGAGCAGTACTTC. Translated: CASSVVGPWYEQYF. The rearrangement joins TRBV9 to TRBJ2-7, with D unresolved. CDR1 is SGDLS and CDR2 is YYNGEE in the germline V gene. V dropped 0 bases and J dropped 4 bases, with 11 bases sitting between them. The CDR3 extends over 14 amino acids.

This clonotype appeared a few times. The CDR3 protein is CASSSGGNTIYF. CDR3 in DNA: TGCGCCAGCAGCTCGGGCGGAAACACCATATATTTT. This chain connects TRBV5-1 to TRBJ1-3, with D unclear. The CDR3 consists of 12 residues. V shed 3 bases and J shed 4 bases, with 5 bases lying between them. The germline gives CDR1 SGHRS, CDR2 YFSETQ.

V and J are TRBV6-1 and TRBJ1-6, with TRBD1 as a possible D gene (5 bases). This CDR3 is 15 amino acids long. V was trimmed by 7 bases and J by 7 bases, leaving 17 bases between them. The germline CDR1 and CDR2 sequences are MNHNS and SASEGT. The CDR3 is CASNTQRDRNSPLHF. As DNA, the CDR3 is TGTGCCAGCAACACCCAGAGGGACCGGAATTCACCCCTCCACTTT.

The sample holds a few counts of this clonotype. The chain couples TRBV12-5 to TRBJ2-3; TRBD1 is a possible D gene (6 bases). CDR1 is LGHNT, CDR2 FRNRAP, per germline. This CDR3 spans 15 amino acids. V lost 6 bases to trimming and J lost 1 base, with 14 bases between them. CDR3 bases: TGTGCTAGTGGCCTCGGACAGCTAGGCACAGATACGCAGTATTTT. It is translated as CASGLGQLGTDTQYF.

This chain joins TRBV7-9 and TRBJ1-2, with a possible D match to TRBD1 (5 bases). V shed 7 bases and J shed 4 bases, with 16 bases lying between them. This CDR3 has 14 amino acids. CDR1 SEHNR and CDR2 FQNEAQ come from the germline V gene (reference sequence). CDR3 sequence reads: CASTRGVTAYGYTF. The CDR3 DNA reads as TGTGCCAGCACCCGAGGGGTGACAGCCTATGGCTACACCTTC.

This clonotype was counted a few times. The chain has TRBV7-8 and TRBJ2-1, with TRBD2 identical over 12 bases. The CDR3 runs 16 residues. Losses at the gene ends were 0 bases for V and 8 bases for J; bases not matched to a gene: 5. Germline lookup yields CDR1 SGHVS and CDR2 FQNEAQ. The CDR3 bases are TGTGCCAGCAGCTTAGCGGCTAGCGGGAGGGACCATGAGCAGTTCTTC. This translates into CASSLAASGRDHEQFF.

In its sample, this clonotype was seen many times. This chain connects TRBV28 to TRBJ1-2; D might be TRBD1 (5 bases). Germline assignment: CDR1 MDHEN and CDR2 SYDVKM. V was clipped by 9 bases and J by 3 bases, with 8 bases between them. The CDR3 is 11 amino acids. The DNA of the CDR3 is TGTGCCAGTCAGGGCGACTATGGCTACACCTTC. Translating gives CASQGDYGYTF.

The chain combines TRBV12-3 or TRBV12-4 with TRBJ2-4; a weak D match, TRBD1 (7 bases). The CDR3 is 15 amino acids. Trimming pared 5 bases from V and 0 bases from J, leaving 11 bases between. CDR3 residues: CASSPRGVAKNIQYF. In nucleotides, the CDR3 is TGTGCCAGCAGTCCCAGGGGGGTAGCCAAAAACATTCAGTACTTC.

This clonotype was recorded a few times. The V gene is TRBV5-1, the J gene TRBJ2-7; no clear D. CDR3 size: 14 residues. Germline CDR1 reads SGHRS; CDR2 reads YFSETQ. V was pared by 3 bases and J by 5 bases, with 15 bases between. CDR3 coding DNA: TGCGCCAGCAGCTCCGGGTCGTATCGTGACGAGCAGTACTTC. Its protein is CASSSGSYRDEQYF.

This clonotype turned up a few times. J is TRBJ2-3 and V is TRBV5-8; D call uncertain. V lost 0 bases, J lost 7 bases, and 9 bases lay in between. The CDR3 covers 13 residues. The germline CDR1 and CDR2 sequences are SGHTS and YDEGEE. Here the CDR3 DNA reads TGTGCCAGCAGCTTGGTGAGAAGGAATACGCAGTATTTT. Its protein is CASSLVRRNTQYF.

This clonotype was picked up a small number of times. The V call is TRBV5-1, the J call TRBJ2-7, with 8 bases identical to TRBD2. CDR1 is SGHRS, CDR2 YFSETQ, per germline. The V and J ends lost 0 bases and 6 bases, in that order; junction bases with no gene match: 5. There are 14 residues in the CDR3. CDR3 loop: CASSLDRSGGEQYF. CDR3 coding DNA: TGCGCCAGCAGCTTGGATCGCAGCGGGGGCGAGCAGTACTTC.

This clonotype appeared a few times. V and J are TRBV4-3 and TRBJ2-5; perhaps TRBD2 as D (6 bases). Germline V gene data show CDR1 as LGHNA and CDR2 as YSLEER. The CDR3 loop spans 15 amino acids. Trimming stripped 0 bases from V and 5 bases from J, with 13 bases between. The CDR3 loop is CASSQEWGVGETQYF. The CDR3 DNA reads as TGCGCCAGCAGCCAAGAATGGGGGGTGGGGGAGACCCAGTACTTC.

The chain carries TRBV27 and TRBJ2-5; no reliable D call. There are 13 residues in the CDR3. CDR1 is MNHEY, CDR2 SMNVEV, per germline (reference sequence). Trimming took off 3 bases at V and 5 bases at J, with 10 bases between the two ends. CDR3: CASSFVRFETQYF. For the CDR3, the DNA is TGTGCCAGCAGTTTTGTGCGTTTCGAGACCCAGTACTTC.

There are a few counts of this clonotype. The rearrangement links TRBV6-4 to TRBJ1-2, with no clear D. The CDR3 covers 17 residues. V lost 0 bases, J lost 3 bases, and 17 bases lay in between. The germline V gene has CDR1 MRHNA and CDR2 SNTAGT. CDR3 in amino acids: CASSDSTEIGGDYGYTF. The CDR3 nucleotides are TGTGCCAGCAGTGACTCGACGGAGATCGGCGGCGACTATGGCTACACCTTC.

This clonotype was counted many times. The chain uses TRBV4-2 and TRBJ2-5; TRBD2 aligns across 7 bases. Losses at the gene ends were 4 bases for V and 1 base for J; bases not matched to a gene: 6. Germline CDR1 reads LGHNA; CDR2 reads YNFKEQ. The CDR3 sequence is 15 residues long. The CDR3 region is CASSPSSGSQETQYF. The CDR3 nucleotides are TGTGCCAGCAGCCCTTCTAGCGGCTCCCAAGAGACCCAGTACTTC.

This clonotype was observed at least ten times. J is TRBJ2-7 and V is TRBV12-3 or TRBV12-4; D may match TRBD1 or TRBD2 (5 bases each). The CDR3 consists of 12 residues. V dropped 3 bases and J dropped 5 bases, with 8 bases sitting between them. The CDR3 is CASSLGPDEQYF. In DNA form, the CDR3 reads TGTGCCAGCAGTTTGGGACCGGACGAGCAGTACTTC.

The chain employs TRBV11-1 and TRBJ1-2; weak D call: TRBD1 (6 bases). This CDR3 is 14 amino acids long. Trimming left V 5 bases short and J 6 bases short, with 16 bases between. Germline CDR1 and CDR2: SGHAT and FQDESV (reference sequence). DNA of the CDR3: TGTGCCAGCAGCCAATGGGCCAAGGGGGATGGCTACACCTTC. The encoded protein is CASSQWAKGDGYTF.

V is TRBV29-1 and J is TRBJ2-6; possibly TRBD1 for D (6 bases). Trimming removed 4 bases from V and 0 bases from J, with 13 bases in between. Germline V gives CDR1 SQVTM, CDR2 ANQGSEA. This CDR3 is 16 amino acids long. DNA of the CDR3: TGCAGCGTTGCTTGGACAGCAAGCTCTGGGGCCAACGTCCTGACTTTC. Its translation: CSVAWTASSGANVLTF.

This clonotype has a handful of counts. The chain carries TRBV6-2 or TRBV6-3 and TRBJ1-3; the match to TRBD1 covers 7 bases. This CDR3 has 16 residues. V was pared by 4 bases and J by 2 bases, with 8 bases of the junction left unmatched. Germline V CDR1 and CDR2: MNHEY, SVGEGT. CDR3 nucleotide sequence: TGTGCCAGCAGTTTGGGACAGCCTGTCGCTGGAAACACCATATATTTT. Its protein product is CASSLGQPVAGNTIYF.